Following are 23 T cell receptor beta chains from one sample sequenced in a study of blood T cell repertoires in COVID-19. Measured with immunoSEQ multiplex PCR; TCRdb has only the in-frame clones, and not every one. The table shows about 140,000 clones, with approximately 82% occurring only once. Sequencing used peripheral blood. The receptors come from a human donor in a cohort sampled during active COVID-19.

V is TRBV18 and J is TRBJ1-1, with TRBD1 as a possible D gene (5 bases). Germline loops: CDR1 KGHSH, CDR2 LQKENI. The CDR3 has 16 amino acids. Trimming left V 2 bases short and J 6 bases short, with 19 bases between. The CDR3 here is CASSPNPGGLTSEAFF. The DNA for the CDR3 is TGTGCCAGCTCACCAAACCCCGGGGGACTAACCTCTGAAGCTTTCTTT.

The rearrangement links TRBV18 to TRBJ2-1, with D maybe TRBD1 (5 bases). The V and J ends lost 3 bases and 1 base respectively, with 10 bases between them. CDR1 KGHSH and CDR2 LQKENI come from the germline V gene. The CDR3 covers 15 residues. The CDR3 is CASSPKKGSYNEQFF. Written as DNA, the CDR3 is TGTGCCAGCTCACCGAAGAAGGGGTCCTACAATGAGCAGTTCTTC.

This clone has just one count. The chain carries TRBV5-4 and TRBJ2-1; TRBD2 aligns across 10 bases. Unmatched junction bases numbered 7, after V lost 2 bases and J lost 8 bases. CDR1 is SGHNT, CDR2 YYREEE, per germline (reference sequence). The CDR3 is 15 residues long. CDR3 amino acids: CASSLSSGSWDEQFF. The CDR3 nucleotides read TGTGCCAGCAGCTTATCTAGCGGGAGCTGGGATGAGCAGTTCTTC. Combining the CDR3 with reference TRBV5-4 and TRBJ2-1 gives the whole variable domain ETGVTQSPTHLIKTRGQQVTLRCSSQSGHNTVSWYQQALGQGPQFIFQYYREEENGRGNFPPRFSGLQFPNYSSELNVNALELDDSALYLCASSLSSGSWDEQFFGPGTRLTVL.

The chain uses TRBV6-5 and TRBJ1-5; perhaps TRBD1 as D (5 bases). Germline values: CDR1 MNHEY, CDR2 SVGAGI. Trimming pared 5 bases from V and 2 bases from J, leaving 13 bases between. This CDR3 has 15 amino acids. CDR3 coding DNA: TGTGCCAGCAGTCCGGGGGGGAACGGCAATCAGCCCCAGCATTTT. This translates into CASSPGGNGNQPQHF.

The J gene is TRBJ2-7, the V gene TRBV3-1 (or the pseudogene TRBV3-2), with 8 bases aligning to TRBD2. This CDR3 comprises 16 residues. J lost 1 base, V lost 1 base, and 6 bases had no gene match. Germline V lookup: CDR1 LGHDT, CDR2 YNNKEL (reference sequence). The CDR3 here is CASSQVGGRTSYEQYF. The CDR3 DNA is TGTGCCAGCAGCCAAGTCGGCGGGAGGACGTCCTACGAGCAGTACTTC.

The chain carries TRBV7-9 and TRBJ2-3; 7 bases are shared with TRBD2. The CDR3 covers 18 residues. V shed 8 bases, J shed 5 bases, and the junction held 22 bases outside the gene matches. Germline-derived CDR1 and CDR2 are SEHNR and FQNEAQ (reference sequence). The CDR3 loop reads CASAHLELAGVGRDTQYF. CDR3 nucleotides: TGTGCCAGCGCTCACCTCGAATTAGCGGGCGTCGGTAGAGATACGCAGTATTTT.

The CDR3 loop reads CASRPDRDGISPLHF. CDR3 bases: TGTGCCAGCAGACCGGACAGGGACGGGATATCACCCCTCCACTTT. This chain uses TRBV2 with TRBJ1-6; TRBD1 aligns across 8 bases. Germline lookup yields CDR1 SNHLY and CDR2 FYNNEI. This CDR3 has 15 residues. V lost 6 bases to trimming and J lost 10 bases; unmatched junction nucleotides: 11.

J is TRBJ1-5 and V is TRBV6-5; D not certain. V lost 6 bases and J lost 0, with 6 bases in between. The CDR3 sequence is 13 residues long. Germline V gene data show CDR1 as MNHEY and CDR2 as SVGAGI. The CDR3 spells CASRRNSNQPQHF. CDR3 sequence (DNA): TGTGCCAGCAGGAGAAATAGCAATCAGCCCCAGCATTTT.

This rearrangement joins TRBV2 to TRBJ2-7; 7 bases are a match to TRBD1. This CDR3 is 13 amino acids long. Germline CDR1 and CDR2: SNHLY and FYNNEI. With 8 bases clipped from V and 6 bases from J, the junction kept 10 bases outside the gene matches. The CDR3 here is CASGTTGMGEQYF. Written as DNA, the CDR3 is TGTGCCAGCGGTACGACAGGGATGGGCGAGCAGTACTTC.

This clone has just one count. The genes are TRBV5-1 and TRBJ2-2, with D possibly being TRBD2 (5 bases). V was cut by 4 bases and J by 5 bases, with 15 bases left in between. Germline CDR1 reads SGHRS; CDR2 reads YFSETQ. The CDR3 extends over 15 amino acids. CDR3 sequence reads: CASSRAGARTGELFF. CDR3 coding DNA: TGCGCCAGCAGCCGCGCGGGTGCTAGGACCGGGGAGCTGTTTTTT.

The CDR3 nucleotides are TGTGCCAGTAGTGTTAGCGGGAGCCTGGAGACCCAGTACTTC. Encoded protein: CASSVSGSLETQYF. The J gene is TRBJ2-5, the V gene TRBV19, with 9 bases matching TRBD2. The CDR3 loop spans 14 amino acids. The V segment lost 5 bases and the J segment 5 bases; nucleotides outside the gene matches: 6. CDR1 and CDR2 (germline): LNHDA, SQIVND (reference sequence).

The chain joins TRBV5-8 to TRBJ1-4; 8 nucleotides line up with TRBD1. CDR1 is SGHTS, CDR2 YDEGEE, per germline. The CDR3 is 15 residues long. The trim removed 4 bases at V and 7 bases at J, leaving 9 bases unmatched. CDR3 sequence (DNA): TGTGCCAGCAGCCCCACAGGGGGGAGTAGTGAAAAACTGTTTTTT. Its protein is CASSPTGGSSEKLFF.

The V gene is TRBV28, the J gene TRBJ2-7; D not certain. V lost 10 bases, J lost 2 bases, and 9 bases lay in between. Per germline, CDR1 MDHEN and CDR2 SYDVKM. This CDR3 has 11 amino acids. CDR3 loop: CATRDTYEQYF. DNA of the CDR3: TGTGCCACCCGAGATACCTACGAGCAGTACTTC.

The gene calls are TRBV30 and TRBJ2-1; no reliable D call. The germline V gene has CDR1 GTSNPN and CDR2 SVGIG (reference sequence). V shed 0 bases and J shed 7 bases, with 10 bases lying between them. There are 13 residues in the CDR3. The CDR3 DNA is TGTGCCTGGAGTGTTGGAGAGGTTAATGAGCAGTTCTTC. Translation: CAWSVGEVNEQFF.

The genes are TRBV6-5 and TRBJ2-5, with 12 bases fitting TRBD2. This CDR3 is 15 amino acids long. The ends lost 7 bases at V and 5 bases at J; junction bases unmatched: 8. CDR1 and CDR2 (germline): MNHEY, SVGAGI. The CDR3 sequence: CASKQTSGRRETQYF. The CDR3 region has the DNA TGTGCCAGCAAACAAACTAGCGGGAGGAGGGAGACCCAGTACTTC.

The J gene is TRBJ1-4, the V gene TRBV5-4, with 9 bases matching TRBD1. CDR1 and CDR2 from the germline V gene are SGHNT and YYREEE (reference sequence). Trimming cost V 4 bases and J 8 bases; bases outside gene matches: 12. The CDR3 is made up of 16 amino acids. The CDR3 here is CASSPSPQGAREKLFF. The CDR3 bases are TGTGCCAGCAGCCCATCCCCACAGGGGGCGAGGGAAAAACTGTTTTTT.

The rearrangement links TRBV19 to TRBJ1-1, with D perhaps TRBD1 (6 bases). Trimming cost V 0 bases and J 5 bases, with 13 bases left between them. Germline V CDR1 and CDR2: LNHDA, SQIVND (reference sequence). The CDR3 extends over 15 amino acids. CDR3 DNA sequence: TGTGCCAGTAGTATAGATCTATCGAGGGGGACTGAAGCTTTCTTT. Residues: CASSIDLSRGTEAFF. The variable domain in full, completed from reference TRBV19 and TRBJ1-1, reads DGGITQSPKYLFRKEGQNVTLSCEQNLNHDAMYWYRQDPGQGLRLIYYSQIVNDFQKGDIAEGYSVSREKKESFPLTVTSAQKNPTAFYLCASSIDLSRGTEAFFGQGTRLTVV.

The DNA for the CDR3 is TGTGCCAGCAGCGCCGGGACTAGCGGGAGTTTGGAGACCCAGTACTTC. It specifies CASSAGTSGSLETQYF. V usage is TRBV11-3 and J usage is TRBJ2-5; the match to TRBD2 covers 14 bases. This CDR3 contains 16 residues. J lost 5 bases, V lost 5 bases, and 7 bases had no gene match. The germline CDR1 and CDR2 sequences are SGHNT and YENEEA.

The chain couples TRBV28 to TRBJ2-1; 11 nucleotides line up with TRBD2. The germline V gene encodes CDR1 MDHEN and CDR2 SYDVKM. Trimming at V came to 4 bases and at J to 4 bases, leaving 6 bases not matched to a gene. This CDR3 contains 16 residues. CDR3 loop: CASSSPLAGGYNEQFF. Written as DNA, the CDR3 is TGTGCCAGCAGTTCCCCCCTAGCGGGAGGATACAATGAGCAGTTCTTC.

The rearrangement uses TRBV4-1 and TRBJ1-3, with 8 bases matching TRBD1. The V gene end was trimmed by 3 bases and the J gene end by 9 bases; junction bases not matched to a gene: 16. The CDR3 totals 17 residues. Germline CDR1 is MGHRA and CDR2 is YSYEKL. CDR3 DNA: TGCGCCAGCAGCCACCCCTTCGACCCAACAGGGGGAGGCACCATATATTTT. Protein sequence: CASSHPFDPTGGGTIYF.

The chain links TRBV7-8 to TRBJ2-5; TRBD1 matches 8 bases. Germline V lookup: CDR1 SGHVS, CDR2 FQNEAQ. This CDR3 has 15 amino acids. V shed 3 bases, J shed 3 bases, and the junction held 6 bases outside the gene matches. The CDR3 region is CASSFPGGVEETQYF. The CDR3 coding sequence is TGTGCCAGCAGCTTCCCAGGGGGCGTGGAAGAGACCCAGTACTTC.

The chain links TRBV28 to TRBJ2-7, with 7 bases that match TRBD1. Per the germline V gene, CDR1 is MDHEN and CDR2 is SYDVKM. The CDR3 loop spans 13 amino acids. V was clipped by 8 bases and J by 4 bases; unmatched bases: 8. CDR3: CASGDSAEYEQYF. The DNA of the CDR3 is TGTGCCAGCGGGGACAGTGCCGAATACGAGCAGTACTTC.

This clone showed up just a few times. The chain carries TRBV20-1 and TRBJ2-1; D possibly corresponds to TRBD2 (6 bases). Germline V gene sequence: CDR1 DFQATT, CDR2 SNEGSKA (reference sequence). V lost 3 bases to trimming and J lost 12 bases, with 27 bases between them. The length of the CDR3 is 16 residues. The CDR3 loop reads CSASGGRGLPYTRQFF. The CDR3 nucleotides read TGCAGTGCTAGTGGCGGAAGGGGACTTCCGTATACTAGGCAGTTCTTC.